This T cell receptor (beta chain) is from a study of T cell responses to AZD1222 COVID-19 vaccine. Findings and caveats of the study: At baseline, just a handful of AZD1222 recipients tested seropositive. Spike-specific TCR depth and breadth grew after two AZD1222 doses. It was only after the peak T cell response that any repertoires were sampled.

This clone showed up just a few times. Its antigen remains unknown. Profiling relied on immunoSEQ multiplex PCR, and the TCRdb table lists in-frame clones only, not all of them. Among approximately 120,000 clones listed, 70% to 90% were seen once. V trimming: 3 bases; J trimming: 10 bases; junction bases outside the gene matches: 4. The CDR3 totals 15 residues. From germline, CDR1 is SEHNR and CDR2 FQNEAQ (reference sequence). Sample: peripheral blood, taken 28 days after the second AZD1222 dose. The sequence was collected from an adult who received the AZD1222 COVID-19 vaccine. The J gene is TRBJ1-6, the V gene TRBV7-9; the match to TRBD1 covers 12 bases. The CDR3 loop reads CASSLGQGAGSPLHF. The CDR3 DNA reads TGTGCCAGCAGCTTGGGACAGGGGGCAGGGTCACCCCTCCACTTT.